Following are 13 T cell receptor beta chains from one sample sequenced in a study of blood T cells in healthy people across ages. A J-beta primer mix and a sample-barcoded 5' primer were used in a second PCR of about 7 to 12 cycles. In TCRdb, the 5' RACE reads were re-called with MiXCR into one record per CDR3 protein. The data show just over 800,000 distinct CDR3 sequences, approximately 67% seen once. The specimen was blood. These receptors were obtained from a man between 25 and 39 years old in good health.

The gene calls are TRBV20-1 and TRBJ2-1; 9 bases are a match to TRBD2. The germline V gene encodes CDR1 DFQATT and CDR2 SNEGSKA (reference sequence). V lost 4 bases, J lost 4 bases, and 8 bases stayed unmatched. This CDR3 spans 15 amino acids. This CDR3 is CSATHSGGLYNEQFF. The CDR3 DNA reads as TGCAGTGCTACTCATAGCGGGGGACTATACAATGAGCAGTTCTTC.

The chain joins TRBV4-2 to TRBJ2-4; 11 nucleotides align to TRBD2. The CDR3 extends over 17 amino acids. Germline V CDR1 and CDR2: LGHNA, YNFKEQ. The trim removed 0 bases at V and 8 bases at J, leaving 9 bases unmatched. CDR3 region: CASSQDGASGGIDIQYF. Here the CDR3 DNA reads TGTGCCAGCAGCCAAGATGGGGCTAGCGGGGGGATAGACATTCAGTACTTC.

The V and J genes are TRBV10-3 and TRBJ1-2; the match to TRBD1 covers 9 bases. This CDR3 comprises 14 residues. Germline loops: CDR1 ENHRY, CDR2 SYGVKD. J gave up 5 bases and V 3 bases, and 4 bases lay outside the gene matches. CDR3 region: CAISDSDRGYGYTF. The CDR3 bases are TGTGCCATCAGTGATTCAGACAGGGGGTATGGCTACACCTTC.

The genes are TRBV7-2 and TRBJ2-7, with D possibly being TRBD2 (5 bases). Between the trimmed V and J ends, which lost 5 bases and 6 bases, there was a span of 11 bases. The CDR3 runs to 12 residues. Germline CDR1 is SGHTA and CDR2 is FQGNSA. In nucleotides, the CDR3 is TGTGCCAGCAGCCCACTCGGAGGCGAGCAGTACTTC. It translates to CASSPLGGEQYF.

This clonotype occurred a few times. V and J are TRBV12-3 or TRBV12-4 and TRBJ2-3, with 12 bases aligning to TRBD2. The CDR3 covers 18 residues. J was trimmed by 2 bases and V by 3 bases; bases with no gene match: 9. CDR3 in DNA: TGTGCCAGCAGTTTTGCGCTAGCGGGGGGGTTAGACACAGATACGCAGTATTTT. Protein sequence: CASSFALAGGLDTDTQYF.

The chain couples TRBV5-5 to TRBJ2-7; D gene ambiguous. With 4 bases removed from V and 0 bases from J, the gap between germline ends came to 11 bases. The CDR3 sequence is 14 residues long. Germline V gene data show CDR1 as SGHKS and CDR2 as YYEKEE (reference sequence). The DNA for the CDR3 is TGTGCCAGCAGCCTTACGCCCAACTCCTACGAGCAGTACTTC. Its translation is CASSLTPNSYEQYF.

The gene calls are TRBV20-1 and TRBJ2-3, with TRBD1 matching over 9 bases. Germline lookup yields CDR1 DFQATT and CDR2 SNEGSKA (reference sequence). The CDR3 runs to 15 residues. V lost 2 bases and J lost 4; bases outside the gene matches: 7. The DNA of the CDR3 is TGCAGTGCTAGACCTCGGGACAGGGCCGCAGATACGCAGTATTTT. Translating gives CSARPRDRAADTQYF.

The chain is built from TRBV20-1 and TRBJ2-6, with TRBD2 as a possible D gene (5 bases). Trimming took off 0 bases at V and 2 bases at J, with 11 bases between the two ends. The CDR3 has 16 amino acids. Per the germline V gene, CDR1 is DFQATT and CDR2 is SNEGSKA (reference sequence). The CDR3 sequence is CSARDQNGAGANVLTF. The CDR3 DNA reads TGCAGTGCTAGAGATCAAAACGGGGCTGGGGCCAACGTCCTGACTTTC.

This chain uses TRBV24-1 with TRBJ2-2; D is possibly TRBD2 (7 bases). The ends were cut back, 4 bases at V and 3 bases at J, with 17 bases in the middle. The CDR3 totals 17 residues. CDR1 and CDR2 from the germline V gene are KGHDR and SFDVKD. CDR3: CATSDPHRGADTGELFF. The CDR3 nucleotides are TGTGCCACCAGTGACCCCCACCGGGGGGCGGACACCGGGGAGCTGTTTTTT.

This clonotype was seen repeatedly, ten times or more. CDR3 sequence: CSARPGSGQETQYF. CDR3 DNA sequence: TGCAGTGCTCGGCCCGGTAGCGGGCAAGAGACCCAGTACTTC. The chain recombines TRBV20-1 with TRBJ2-5; 7 positions agree with TRBD2. Losses at the gene ends were 5 bases for V and 2 bases for J; bases not matched to a gene: 8. This CDR3 is built from 14 residues. From germline, CDR1 is DFQATT and CDR2 SNEGSKA (reference sequence).

The chain is built from TRBV6-2 or TRBV6-3 and TRBJ2-4; TRBD1 matches 8 bases. TRBJ2-7 explains the end of the DNA better; the J call may be wrong. Germline V gene sequence: CDR1 MNHEY, CDR2 SVGEGT. This CDR3 region has 16 residues. The CDR3 DNA reads TGTGCCAGCAGTTACTCCGGACAGGGAGGACTCTACGAGCAGTACTTC. It encodes CASSYSGQGGLYEQYF.

This chain's CDR3 is CAISDLRQGYSPLHF. Written as DNA, the CDR3 is TGTGCCATCAGTGACCTGAGACAGGGTTATTCACCCCTCCACTTT. The chain carries TRBV10-3 and TRBJ1-6; TRBD1 matches at 7 bases. The CDR3 covers 15 residues. Germline V gene sequence: CDR1 ENHRY, CDR2 SYGVKD. The V segment lost 3 bases and the J segment 8 bases; nucleotides outside the gene matches: 7.

This clonotype was seen only a few times. CDR3 loop: CAISESAGGSYNEQFF. The DNA for the CDR3 is TGTGCCATCAGTGAGTCGGCAGGGGGGTCCTACAATGAGCAGTTCTTC. The chain carries TRBV10-3 and TRBJ2-1; TRBD1 might be the D (7 bases). Germline assignment: CDR1 ENHRY and CDR2 SYGVKD. Between the trimmed V and J ends, which lost 0 bases and 1 base, there was a span of 10 bases. The CDR3 consists of 16 residues.